This TCR beta chain was sequenced in a study of cytomegalovirus exposure and HLA in healthy donors. Looking at the study overall: Out of approximately 170 million T cells, an earlier analysis found roughly 100 million unique TCR beta sequences in total. Study-level findings and limits: Sequencing had likely introduced a cluster of highly shared sequence variants as an artifact. Cytomegalovirus-associated TCR beta chains were listed, numbering 150 to 200. Analysis was carried out at a later point, and it linked a missense DCLRE1C variant to TCR beta V- and J-gene trimming.

Germline V gives CDR1 MDHEN, CDR2 SYDVKM. Between the trimmed V and J ends, which lost 2 bases and 3 bases, there was a span of 13 bases. The CDR3 totals 15 residues. A multiplex PCR was run with 60 Vbeta primers and 13 Jbeta primers. The data were produced by immunoSEQ multiplex PCR, yet TCRdb's version contains in-frame clones alone and is incomplete. The table includes fewer than 250,000 clones, around 90% detected once. A word on this clone: Antigen: not known.

The receptor's source is a woman under 30 in good health and CMV-seronegative. The chain joins TRBV28 to TRBJ1-2; tentatively, D is TRBD1 (5 bases). The sample comprised PBMCs. CDR3 in amino acids: CASSLRGTGDYGYTF. The CDR3 coding sequence is TGTGCCAGCAGTTTAAGGGGCACGGGGGACTATGGCTACACCTTC.